This T cell receptor (beta chain) was obtained from a study of beta chain features in type 1 diabetes listed by TCRdb under 2018. Describing the broader study: Mean age, gender distribution, total cell number and subset yield did not differ between patients and healthy donors. Naive and central memory subsets were obtained from all 30 or so donors, but regulatory and stem cell-like memory subsets were isolated from only 8 patients and about eight healthy donors. In the study, recently diagnosed type 1 diabetes patients and matched healthy donors were compared on the TCRB repertoires of their sorted circulating CD4+ T cell subsets. Across all samples, around 100 million sorted cells were examined, and cell number per subset correlated strongly with RNA yield.

CDR1 MDHEN and CDR2 SYDVKM were looked up in the germline V gene. Including the terminal cysteine and phenylalanine, the CDR3 comprises 14 residues. Only the CDR3 region is kept as DNA, spanning 42 bases read in frame from base 1. V was cut back by 5 bases and J by 7 bases, leaving a gap of 14 bases between them. A word on this clone: Its cognate antigen has yet to be identified. Base qualities are missing; no much larger clone stands one base away.

The entire isolated RNA was reverse transcribed using the High Capacity cDNA Reverse Transcription Kit, and thus expressed TCRB transcripts were sequenced. Naive, central memory and regulatory T cell samples underwent deep immunoSEQ sequencing, averaging about 3.57 million total reads per sample. Sorted cells were lysed in RLT buffer and RNA was extracted with DNase-treated RNeasy Micro or Mini kits, depending on cell number. Each cell subset was processed on its own to prevent cross-contamination, while patient and healthy donor samples were processed together. Using the immunoSEQ multiplex PCR, TCRB sequences were amplified from cDNA into 87-bp fragments spanning the CDR3 region. Sequencing of the amplicons was performed on the Illumina HiSeq platform. In the authors' own workflow: Synthetic template baselines were used to correct PCR bias computationally, reads within Hamming distance 2 were collapsed, and singletons that could not be merged were discarded. Reads were aligned against IMGT so that V, D and J genes, CDR3 length and insertions or deletions at six rearrangement sites could be assigned. Within each subset, clonotype counts were normalized to sorted cell number, after which true diversity and Gini coefficients were computed with the tcR R package. The overlap coefficient, calculated on TCRB nucleotide sequences, was used to measure repertoire sharing. This immuneACCESS table, as held by TCRdb, lists in-frame sequences with V and J called but not all clones. Of the missing ones, under half trace to an unresolved V gene in checked studies; the others have no known cause. V and J calls and clone size follow that table, whereas D and trimming were derived from the DNA. The sample table shows 150,000 to 200,000 clones, and just over 8% are seen once. The top ten hold more than 0.45% of the sample.

A single peripheral blood draw of around 0.11 L on average was collected from each donor into heparinised tubes. A BD FACSAria II and a panel including CD45RO, CCR7, CD25, CD127, CD95 and CD27 were used to sort naive, central memory, regulatory and stem cell-like memory CD4+ T cells. Purity was above 95% for every sorted population. PBMCs were isolated immediately by Lymphoprep density gradient centrifugation and stained directly without culture. To minimize batch effects, samples were stained and sorted in pairs, one healthy donor with one patient per experiment. Paper-wide results and their limitations: PCR might favor shorter templates, but patient and control samples were amplified and corrected together, so any skew would affect both groups equally. Naive, central memory and regulatory TCRB repertoires appeared more similar among patients than among healthy donors. Because cDNA rather than genomic DNA was sequenced, highly expressing activated cells could have been over-represented, although no difference in activation and CD3 levels was found between groups. Patients with type 1 diabetes made fewer insertions and deleted more nucleotides at VDJ recombination sites, implying thymic rearrangement abnormalities. Because the HLA sub-analyses included only small numbers of individuals, any influence of HLA type on TCRB rearrangement was left unresolved. In all four CD4+ subsets, TCRB CDR3 length was moderately but significantly shorter in type 1 diabetes patients.

The V and J segments used are TRBV28 and TRBJ2-2; TRBD1 is a weak D gene call, 6 bases matching. The sample comprised central memory CD4+ T cells from blood. The clonotype comes from a woman between 18 and 30 years old with type 1 diabetes. The CDR3 protein is CASSTPTGLGELFF. In nucleotide form, the sequence is TGTGCCAGCAGTACCCCGACAGGTCTCGGGGAGCTGTTTTTT.